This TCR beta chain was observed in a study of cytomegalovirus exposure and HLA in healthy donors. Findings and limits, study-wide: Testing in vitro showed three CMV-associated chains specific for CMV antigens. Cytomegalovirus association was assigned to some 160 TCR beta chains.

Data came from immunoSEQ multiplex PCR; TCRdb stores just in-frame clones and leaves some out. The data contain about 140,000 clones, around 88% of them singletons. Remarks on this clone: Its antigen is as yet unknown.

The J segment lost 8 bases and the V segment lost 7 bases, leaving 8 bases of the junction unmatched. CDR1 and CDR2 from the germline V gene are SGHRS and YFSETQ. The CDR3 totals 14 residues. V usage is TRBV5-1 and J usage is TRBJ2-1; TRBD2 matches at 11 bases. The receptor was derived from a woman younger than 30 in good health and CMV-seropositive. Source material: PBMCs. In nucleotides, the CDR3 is TGCGCCAGCTGGTATCTAGCGGGAGGCGATGAGCAGTTCTTC. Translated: CASWYLAGGDEQFF.